This TCR beta chain was sequenced for a study of human T cells and chemical hapten exposure. The CDR3 has 13 amino acids. The V gene's germline CDR1 is KGHSH and CDR2 LQKENI. V was clipped by 1 base and J by 4 bases, with 7 bases between them. TCRdb used MiXCR to reprocess the RACE reads, holding one entry per CDR3 protein. Among fewer than 150,000 distinct CDR3 sequences listed, about 12% were seen once. This clonotype was detected a few times. The time point is: patch test 2, 6 weeks after DPC sensitization. Specified treatment: therapeutic diphenylcyclopropenone sensitization with weekly scalp DPC. The rearrangement joins TRBV18 to TRBJ2-5; D call uncertain. The clonotype originates from a woman between 45 and 65 years old with alopecia areata. Some clones in this sample may be carry-over from other donors' samples. The sequences come from whole blood, collected in connection with sensitization to the hapten diphenylcyclopropenone (DPC). The CDR3 is CASSPQAPETQYF. In nucleotides, the CDR3 is TGTGCCAGCTCACCACAAGCCCCAGAGACCCAGTACTTC.